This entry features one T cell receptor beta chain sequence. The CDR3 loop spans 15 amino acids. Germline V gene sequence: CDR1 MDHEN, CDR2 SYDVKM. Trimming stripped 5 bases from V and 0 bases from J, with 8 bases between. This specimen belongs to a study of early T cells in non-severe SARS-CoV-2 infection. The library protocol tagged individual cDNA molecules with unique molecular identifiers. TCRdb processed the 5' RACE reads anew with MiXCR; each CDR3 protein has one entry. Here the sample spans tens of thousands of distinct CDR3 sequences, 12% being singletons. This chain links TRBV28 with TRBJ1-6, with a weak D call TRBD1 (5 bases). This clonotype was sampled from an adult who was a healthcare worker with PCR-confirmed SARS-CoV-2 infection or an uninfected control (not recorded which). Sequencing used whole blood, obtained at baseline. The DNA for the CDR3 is TGTGCCAGCAGTAGGGGCAGCTCCTATAATTCACCCCTCCACTTT. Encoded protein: CASSRGSSYNSPLHF. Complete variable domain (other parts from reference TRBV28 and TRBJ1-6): DVKVTQSSRYLVKRTGEKVFLECVQDMDHENMFWYRQDPGLGLRLIYFSYDVKMKEKGDIPEGYSVSREKKERFSLILESASTNQTSMYLCASSRGSSYNSPLHFGNGTRLTVT.